This entry lists 6 T cell receptor beta chains sequenced from one sample in a study of Tregs in tolerant kidney transplant recipients. Method: immunoSEQ multiplex PCR; TCRdb's copy keeps in-frame clones and lacks some. Among roughly 69,000 clones, 98% were seen once, and the ten largest hold 0.34%. The specimen comprised Tregs from blood, sampled before the transplant. Every receptor here comes from a human donor who received a combined kidney and bone marrow transplant.

This clone has a single count. V and J are TRBV4-3 and TRBJ2-1; TRBD2 agrees at 10 bases. V lost 4 bases, J lost 7 bases, and 4 bases stayed unmatched. Germline CDR1 LGHNA, CDR2 YSLEER. The CDR3 runs to 14 residues. The CDR3 region has the DNA TGCGCCAGCAGCCGAGCGGGAGGGCTGAATGAGCAGTTCTTC. Encoded protein: CASSRAGGLNEQFF.

The chain combines TRBV5-6 with TRBJ1-2; perhaps TRBD1 as D (5 bases). The CDR3 is made up of 16 amino acids. V lost 2 bases and J lost 0, with 14 bases in between. Germline V lookup: CDR1 SGHDT, CDR2 YYEEEE. As DNA, the CDR3 is TGTGCCAGCAGCTTCTTGAGCGGGGGGTCTAACTATGGCTACACCTTC. This codes for CASSFLSGGSNYGYTF.

The rearrangement joins TRBV19 to TRBJ2-3, with 7 nucleotides matching TRBD1. Germline values: CDR1 LNHDA, CDR2 SQIVND (reference sequence). CDR3 size: 15 residues. Trimming cost V 4 bases and J 4 bases; bases outside gene matches: 8. CDR3 in DNA: TGTGCCAGTAGTAAAGGAGACAGGGACGCAGATACGCAGTATTTT. Amino acid sequence: CASSKGDRDADTQYF.

Only one count was recorded for this clone. The chain combines TRBV5-4 with TRBJ2-7, with 10 positions matching TRBD1. V shed 2 bases, J shed 5 bases, and the junction held 1 base outside the gene matches. The CDR3 has 13 amino acids. The germline V gene encodes CDR1 SGHNT and CDR2 YYREEE (reference sequence). The CDR3 sequence: CASSLDRGHEQYF. The CDR3 nucleotides read TGTGCCAGCAGCTTAGACAGGGGGCACGAGCAGTACTTC.

V and J are TRBV27 and TRBJ2-2, with D possibly matching TRBD1 (6 bases). V lost 6 bases to trimming and J lost 6 bases, with 14 bases between them. CDR1 is MNHEY, CDR2 SMNVEV, per germline (reference sequence). The CDR3 is made up of 14 amino acids. The CDR3 is CASRQGFGAGELFF. CDR3 DNA sequence: TGTGCCAGCAGACAGGGTTTCGGAGCCGGGGAGCTGTTTTTT.

The genes are TRBV2 and TRBJ2-1; 15 nucleotides align to TRBD2. V lost 4 bases to trimming and J lost 8 bases; unmatched junction nucleotides: 6. The V gene's germline CDR1 is SNHLY and CDR2 FYNNEI. This CDR3 contains 16 residues. For the CDR3, the DNA is TGTGCCAGCAGTGGAGGGACTAGCGGGAGGATGTATGAGCAGTTCTTC. It specifies CASSGGTSGRMYEQFF. The whole variable domain, filled in from reference TRBV2 and TRBJ2-1, reads EPEVTQTPSHQVTQMGQEVILRCVPISNHLYFYWYRQILGQKVEFLVSFYNNEISEKSEIFDDQFSVERPDGSNFTLKIRSTKLEDSAMYFCASSGGTSGRMYEQFFGPGTRLTVL.